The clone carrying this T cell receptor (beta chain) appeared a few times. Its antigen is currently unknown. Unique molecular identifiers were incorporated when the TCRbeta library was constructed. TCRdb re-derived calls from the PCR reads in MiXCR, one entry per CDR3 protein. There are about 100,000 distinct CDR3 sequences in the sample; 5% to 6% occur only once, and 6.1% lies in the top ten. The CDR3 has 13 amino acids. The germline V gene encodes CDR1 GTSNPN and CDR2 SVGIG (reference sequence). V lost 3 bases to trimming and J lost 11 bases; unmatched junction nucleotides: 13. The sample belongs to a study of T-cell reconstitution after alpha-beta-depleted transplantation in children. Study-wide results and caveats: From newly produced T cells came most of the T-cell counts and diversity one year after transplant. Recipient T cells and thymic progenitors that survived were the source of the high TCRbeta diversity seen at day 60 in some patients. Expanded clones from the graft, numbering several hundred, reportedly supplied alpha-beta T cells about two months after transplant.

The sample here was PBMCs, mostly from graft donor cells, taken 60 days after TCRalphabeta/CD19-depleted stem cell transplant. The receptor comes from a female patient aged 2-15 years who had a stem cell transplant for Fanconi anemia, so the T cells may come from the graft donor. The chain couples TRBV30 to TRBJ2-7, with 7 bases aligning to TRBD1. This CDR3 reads CAWSIVQQGMEYF. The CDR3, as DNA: TGTGCCTGGAGCATAGTACAACAGGGGATGGAGTACTTC.